The present entry profiles one T cell receptor (beta chain) with its context. Its binding antigen is unknown. Base-call qualities are not available, and no considerably larger clone is one nucleotide away. Trimming takes 7 bases from V and 7 bases from J, and the germline ends sit 14 bases apart. CDR3 length: 13 amino acids, cysteine to phenylalanine. The CDR3 DNA has 39 bases and is translated from base 1. For CDR1 and CDR2, the germline V gene lists MDHEN and SYDVKM. Every donor was a healthy Caucasian. Receptor libraries were prepared by 5' RACE. The instrument given in TCRdb is Illumina HiSeq 2000. A universal primer binding site was introduced by template switching, and a unique molecular identifier was present in the final cDNA, enabling accurate counting of TCR cDNA molecules. Specific primers in the conserved constant-segment region were used to synthesize first-strand cDNA for TCR alpha and beta chains. To control for contamination, each cDNA library was double barcoded with a SMART-Mk sample barcode plus Illumina barcodes. Two successive PCR steps introduced TruSeq adapter sequences along with Illumina sample barcodes. TCR alpha and beta cDNA libraries were sequenced on the Illumina HiSeq platform with custom primers. The paper's data handling went like this. MiGEC was used to process raw reads and extract unique molecular identifiers, and MiXCR was used to find CDR3 positions. For each individual, recombination models were inferred using an EM algorithm with the repgenHMM and IGoR tools. The tcR package in R was used for shared clonotype analysis, with sharing normalized by the product of cloneset sizes. Out-of-frame nonproductive sequences were analyzed to study raw recombination free of thymic and clonal selection effects. The public reads were run again by TCRdb, first through fastp at Q25 and then through MiXCR, and only productive beta chains were kept. Each entry merges the rows of one CDR3 protein and shows their most common DNA and genes. The V and J calls shown here were made by TCRdb, not taken from the authors' results. This sample holds 1.5 million to 2 million distinct CDR3 sequences; around 29% were observed only once. 0.27% of the sample belongs to the ten largest clones.

The data belong to a study of identical twins (dated by TCRdb to 2016 to 2018). Background on the whole study: To test whether fetal clonotypes persist, this study deep-sequenced TCR alpha and beta repertoires from monozygotic twins, from unrelated adults of various ages, and from cord blood. Replicate twin experiments were performed at different times using different library preparation protocols to rule out contamination.

What the research found in general, with its limitations: Because the same donors could not be followed over many years, conclusions were based on cross-sectional statistical analysis. Fewer insertions were carried by abundant cord blood beta clonotypes, a similar but weaker trend appeared in young adult naive repertoires, and no such trend appeared in memory repertoires. Compared with coincidental sharing between unrelated individuals, out-of-frame TCR alpha sequences shared between twins had an excess of sequences with low generation probability. In beta out-of-frame sequences, excess twin sharing was weaker, because having fewer shared sequences lowered the signal-to-noise ratio. Zero-insertion analyses could be partly confounded by invariant T cells such as MAIT and iNKT, though diverse VJ usage argued against such confounding for most clonotypes. Recombination models systematically underestimated out-of-frame TCR alpha sharing in monozygotic twins but agreed with sharing between unrelated individuals.

Sequences were obtained from cord blood. The TCR originated in a newborn girl in good health. The chain employs TRBV28 and TRBJ1-5, with no confident D gene call. CDR3 protein: CASTLGFGQPQHF. The base sequence is TGTGCCAGCACCTTGGGCTTTGGGCAGCCCCAGCATTTT. The entire variable domain, with the stretches around the CDR3 drawn from the reference TRBV28 and TRBJ1-5 proteins, is DVKVTQSSRYLVKRTGEKVFLECVQDMDHENMFWYRQDPGLGLRLIYFSYDVKMKEKGDIPEGYSVSREKKERFSLILESASTNQTSMYLCASTLGFGQPQHFGDGTRLSIL.